One and the same sample provided the 31 T cell receptor beta chains below, sequenced in a study of cytomegalovirus exposure and HLA in healthy donors. PCR primers comprised 60 Vbeta and 13 Jbeta primers. Assay used: immunoSEQ multiplex PCR; TCRdb lists only in-frame clones, some missing. The sample lists some 160,000 clones; approximately 86% were seen once. Sequenced sample: PBMCs. The receptor set was obtained from a young woman in good health and CMV-seronegative.

The rearrangement uses TRBV5-1 and TRBJ2-5, with a tentative D call TRBD2 (6 bases). Trimming cost V 6 bases and J 5 bases, with 17 bases left between them. From germline, CDR1 is SGHRS and CDR2 YFSETQ. The CDR3 runs 14 residues. In DNA, the CDR3 is TGCGCCAGCACCGCCGGGGGTTCGGGTGAGACCCAGTACTTC. Its translation: CASTAGGSGETQYF.

The V call is TRBV10-3, the J call TRBJ2-7; 13 nucleotides line up with TRBD2. The CDR3 sequence is 13 residues long. The germline CDR1 and CDR2 sequences are ENHRY and SYGVKD. V was pared by 10 bases and J by 4 bases, with 4 bases of the junction left unmatched. The CDR3 region is CATELAGGYEQYF. Here the CDR3 DNA reads TGTGCCACCGAACTAGCGGGGGGGTACGAGCAGTACTTC.

V gene TRBV7-2 combines with J gene TRBJ1-5; D possibly corresponds to TRBD1 (5 bases). V was shortened by 0 bases and J by 4 bases, with 10 bases between the two germline ends. The CDR3 sequence is 15 residues long. Per the germline V gene, CDR1 is SGHTA and CDR2 is FQGNSA. This CDR3 is CASSLAGDLNQPQHF. The CDR3, as DNA: TGTGCCAGCAGCTTAGCAGGGGATTTGAATCAGCCCCAGCATTTT.

This chain connects TRBV30 to TRBJ2-7, with 10 bases matching TRBD2. V gave up 5 bases and J gave up 6 bases; unmatched junction bases: 10. The CDR3 runs to 14 residues. The V gene's germline CDR1 is GTSNPN and CDR2 SVGIG (reference sequence). The CDR3, as DNA: TGTGCCTGGGCCCCTAGCGGGAGAGCCATCGAGCAGTACTTC. Translation: CAWAPSGRAIEQYF.

This chain uses TRBV5-6 with TRBJ2-1; 11 nucleotides agree with TRBD1. V gave up 4 bases and J gave up 7 bases; unmatched junction bases: 10. CDR1 SGHDT and CDR2 YYEEEE come from the germline V gene. The CDR3 loop spans 16 amino acids. In DNA form, the CDR3 reads TGTGCCAGCAGCGGTCAACCGGGACAGGGGGGTAATGAGCAGTTCTTC. This translates into CASSGQPGQGGNEQFF.

V and J are TRBV19 and TRBJ2-2; no clear D gene. The CDR3 loop spans 15 amino acids. Trimming took off 6 bases at V and 0 bases at J, with 11 bases between the two ends. The germline CDR1 and CDR2 sequences are LNHDA and SQIVND (reference sequence). The CDR3 DNA reads as TGTGCCAGTAGATTCGTCTACTCGAACACCGGGGAGCTGTTTTTT. It encodes CASRFVYSNTGELFF.

The sample holds one count of this clone. V usage is TRBV9 and J usage is TRBJ1-2; D is unresolved. Germline CDR1 is SGDLS and CDR2 is YYNGEE. The CDR3 has 12 amino acids. Trimming removed 0 bases at V and 9 bases at J, with 9 bases between. CDR3 sequence: CASSVGRARYTF. The CDR3 nucleotides are TGTGCCAGCAGCGTAGGAAGAGCGCGCTACACCTTC.

The chain is built from TRBV19 and TRBJ1-1, with 8 bases lining up with TRBD1. Per the germline V gene, CDR1 is LNHDA and CDR2 is SQIVND (reference sequence). Trimming removed 4 bases from V and 6 bases from J; junction bases left unmatched: 7. CDR3 length equals 14 residues. For the CDR3, the DNA is TGTGCCAGTAGTAGCGGACAGGGTTTTGCTGAAGCTTTCTTT. It codes for CASSSGQGFAEAFF.

This clone was seen once. The V call is TRBV6-1, the J call TRBJ2-5; 8 nucleotides line up with TRBD2. CDR3 size: 14 residues. With 6 bases clipped from V and 5 bases from J, the junction kept 8 bases outside the gene matches. Germline CDR1 and CDR2: MNHNS and SASEGT. The CDR3 region has the DNA TGTGCCAGCAGCGTAAGCGGGAGTCGGGAGACCCAGTACTTC. Translating gives CASSVSGSRETQYF.

The rearrangement uses TRBV7-3 and TRBJ2-2; weak D call: TRBD1 (6 bases). This CDR3 spans 16 amino acids. Trimming cost V 5 bases and J 4 bases, with 17 bases left between them. In germline, CDR1 is SGHTA, CDR2 FQGTGA. For the CDR3, the DNA is TGTGCCAGCAGCAAAACAGGGAGTGGGGTCACCGGGGAGCTGTTTTTT. It specifies CASSKTGSGVTGELFF.

This clone has a handful of counts. This chain links TRBV4-1 with TRBJ1-4; no clear D. Germline assignment: CDR1 MGHRA and CDR2 YSYEKL. The CDR3 extends over 13 amino acids. Trimming took off 1 base at V and 8 bases at J, with 8 bases between the two ends. CDR3 sequence reads: CASSQGGGEKLFF. CDR3 in DNA: TGCGCCAGCAGCCAAGGGGGAGGAGAAAAACTGTTTTTT.

The chain carries TRBV2 and TRBJ1-4, with 8 bases matching TRBD1. The CDR3 runs to 16 residues. Trimming cost V 5 bases and J 0 bases; bases outside gene matches: 5. Per germline, CDR1 SNHLY and CDR2 FYNNEI. CDR3 sequence reads: CASSTGTGATNEKLFF. CDR3 in DNA: TGTGCCAGCAGTACGGGGACAGGTGCAACTAATGAAAAACTGTTTTTT.

The chain employs TRBV28 and TRBJ2-7; 8 bases agree with TRBD2. This CDR3 has 14 amino acids. With V trimmed by 3 bases and J by 5 bases, 6 bases remained unmatched. Looked up from germline, CDR1 is MDHEN and CDR2 is SYDVKM. CDR3 in amino acids: CASSLASGRNEQYF. Here the CDR3 DNA reads TGTGCCAGCAGTTTGGCAAGCGGGAGAAACGAGCAGTACTTC.

The chain uses TRBV7-6 and TRBJ1-5; TRBD1 aligns across 9 bases. V lost 5 bases, J lost 7 bases, and 12 bases stayed unmatched. Germline V gene lookup returns CDR1 SGHVS and CDR2 FNYEAQ. This CDR3 has 16 residues. This CDR3 is CASSLTGTGIRQPQHF. The CDR3 region has the DNA TGTGCCAGCAGCCTCACCGGGACAGGGATAAGGCAGCCCCAGCATTTT.

This clone appeared once. CDR3 sequence: CASKSNFGTEENIQYF. CDR3 DNA sequence: TGTGCCAGTAAATCGAACTTTGGGACAGAAGAAAACATTCAGTACTTC. The rearrangement uses TRBV19 and TRBJ2-4; 7 positions match TRBD1. This CDR3 is built from 16 residues. The V and J ends lost 7 bases and 5 bases, in that order; junction bases with no gene match: 14. Germline V gives CDR1 LNHDA, CDR2 SQIVND (reference sequence). Based on the CDR3 plus reference TRBV19 and TRBJ2-4, the full variable domain is DGGITQSPKYLFRKEGQNVTLSCEQNLNHDAMYWYRQDPGQGLRLIYYSQIVNDFQKGDIAEGYSVSREKKESFPLTVTSAQKNPTAFYLCASKSNFGTEENIQYFGAGTRLSVL.

The chain links TRBV7-9 to TRBJ1-1; perhaps TRBD1 as D (5 bases). CDR1 and CDR2 from the germline V gene are SEHNR and FQNEAQ (reference sequence). V lost 11 bases to trimming and J lost 0 bases, with 10 bases between them. The CDR3 is 12 residues long. The CDR3 coding sequence is TGTGCCTTTCAGGGTATGAACACTGAAGCTTTCTTT. Amino acid sequence: CAFQGMNTEAFF. The entire variable domain, with the rest obtained from reference TRBV7-9 and TRBJ1-1, is as follows: DTGVSQNPRHKITKRGQNVTFRCDPISEHNRLYWYRQTLGQGPEFLTYFQNEAQLEKSRLLSDRFSAERPKGSFSTLEIQRTEQGDSAMYLCAFQGMNTEAFFGQGTRLTVV.

The chain employs TRBV28 and TRBJ2-7; a possible D gene is TRBD1 (5 bases). Trimming stripped 8 bases from V and 3 bases from J, with 17 bases between. CDR3 length equals 14 residues. Germline V gene sequence: CDR1 MDHEN, CDR2 SYDVKM. CDR3 sequence (DNA): TGTGCCAGCCGTGCTCAGGGTTCAATCTACGAGCAGTACTTC. Protein sequence: CASRAQGSIYEQYF.

The chain combines TRBV19 with TRBJ1-1; no clear D gene. V shed 6 bases and J shed 2 bases, with 13 bases lying between them. This CDR3 region has 14 residues. Germline values: CDR1 LNHDA, CDR2 SQIVND (reference sequence). Here the CDR3 DNA reads TGTGCCAGTAGGGCCGGGGAAGGAAACACTGAAGCTTTCTTT. Translation: CASRAGEGNTEAFF.

CDR3 sequence (DNA): TGTGCCAGCAGTTTAAGACAGCCCACCACCTACGAGCAGTACTTC. The encoded protein is CASSLRQPTTYEQYF. The chain is built from TRBV27 and TRBJ2-5; D perhaps matches TRBD1 (5 bases). The assigned J gene may be wrong: the sequence end matches TRBJ2-7 better. CDR1 and CDR2 (germline): MNHEY, SMNVEV (reference sequence). CDR3 length: 15 amino acids.

CDR3 in amino acids: CASRSPGQGRNGYTF. The CDR3 DNA sequence: TGTGCCAGCAGATCCCCGGGACAGGGAAGGAATGGCTACACCTTC. This chain uses TRBV5-5 with TRBJ1-2, with 9 nucleotides matching TRBD1. The CDR3 is made up of 15 amino acids. CDR1 is SGHKS, CDR2 YYEKEE, per germline (reference sequence). V dropped 5 bases and J dropped 6; count of bases not matched to a gene: 11.

The rearrangement uses TRBV29-1 and TRBJ1-2, with 11 nucleotides matching TRBD1. The CDR3 is made up of 14 amino acids. Germline V gene sequence: CDR1 SQVTM, CDR2 ANQGSEA. Trimming cost V 7 bases and J 8 bases; bases outside gene matches: 12. CDR3: CSGATGTGGPGYTF. The CDR3 DNA is TGCAGCGGTGCTACCGGGACAGGGGGTCCCGGCTACACCTTC.

This chain connects TRBV6-4 to TRBJ2-2; D is undetermined. Trimming took off 2 bases at V and 5 bases at J, with 6 bases between the two ends. The CDR3 loop spans 13 amino acids. The germline CDR1 and CDR2 sequences are MRHNA and SNTAGT. The CDR3 sequence is CASSDRETGELFF. CDR3 bases: TGTGCCAGCAGTGACAGAGAGACCGGGGAGCTGTTTTTT.

V usage is TRBV6-1 and J usage is TRBJ2-7, with TRBD1 matching over 9 bases. Germline V gene sequence: CDR1 MNHNS, CDR2 SASEGT. The CDR3 consists of 14 residues. The junction had 8 bases not matched to a gene; V was cut back by 7 bases and J by 4 bases. CDR3 sequence reads: CASKGDRAGYEQYF. The CDR3 nucleotides read TGTGCCAGCAAGGGGGACAGGGCCGGGTACGAGCAGTACTTC.

The V gene is TRBV9, the J gene TRBJ2-1; D possibly corresponds to TRBD1 (6 bases). CDR3 length: 15 amino acids. Trimming took 0 bases from V and 0 from J, leaving 7 bases between them. Germline CDR1 reads SGDLS; CDR2 reads YYNGEE. CDR3 DNA: TGTGCCAGCAGCGTAGTGGGGGCCTCCTACAATGAGCAGTTCTTC. This gives the protein CASSVVGASYNEQFF. Full variable domain (remainder filled in from reference TRBV9 and TRBJ2-1): DSGVTQTPKHLITATGQRVTLRCSPRSGDLSVYWYQQSLDQGLQFLIQYYNGEERAKGNILERFSAQQFPDLHSELNLSSLELGDSALYFCASSVVGASYNEQFFGPGTRLTVL.

The rearrangement joins TRBV28 to TRBJ2-7, with TRBD1 identical over 7 bases. This CDR3 has 14 residues. The germline CDR1 and CDR2 sequences are MDHEN and SYDVKM. The J segment lost 3 bases and the V segment lost 2 bases, leaving 4 bases of the junction unmatched. The CDR3 region has the DNA TGTGCCAGCAGTTTACTCAGGGGGTTCTACGAGCAGTACTTC. Protein: CASSLLRGFYEQYF.

The rearrangement links TRBV7-8 to TRBJ2-7; no firm D call. Germline V gene data show CDR1 as SGHVS and CDR2 as FQNEAQ. V lost 3 bases and J 0 bases, leaving 15 bases between the germline ends. The CDR3 contains 16 residues. The CDR3 region is CASSFLQPTLSYEQYF. Written as DNA, the CDR3 is TGTGCCAGCAGCTTCTTACAGCCAACTCTCTCCTACGAGCAGTACTTC. Full variable domain (remainder filled in from reference TRBV7-8 and TRBJ2-7): GAGVSQSPRYKVAKRGQDVALRCDPISGHVSLFWYQQALGQGPEFLTYFQNEAQLDKSGLPSDRFFAERPEGSVSTLKIQRTQQEDSAVYLCASSFLQPTLSYEQYFGPGTRLTVT.

This clone was observed a handful of times. The rearrangement uses TRBV4-1 and TRBJ1-1, with TRBD1 identical over 8 bases. CDR1 and CDR2 (germline): MGHRA, YSYEKL. The CDR3 spans 14 residues. The V and J ends lost 4 bases and 7 bases, in that order; junction bases with no gene match: 8. DNA for the CDR3: TGCGCCAGCAGCCGACCAGGGGGCAAGGGTGAAGCTTTCTTT. Amino acids: CASSRPGGKGEAFF.

The rearrangement uses TRBV19 and TRBJ2-3; 7 bases are shared with TRBD1. The CDR3 has 14 residues. Germline assignment: CDR1 LNHDA and CDR2 SQIVND (reference sequence). V lost 3 bases, J lost 5 bases, and 5 bases stayed unmatched. CDR3: CASSMIGGQDTQYF. In DNA, the CDR3 is TGTGCCAGTAGTATGATAGGGGGCCAAGATACGCAGTATTTT.

The chain uses TRBV5-1 and TRBJ2-5, with D possibly TRBD2 on 6 matching bases. Trimming took off 7 bases at V and 4 bases at J, with 20 bases between the two ends. The CDR3 is 15 amino acids. CDR1 and CDR2 (germline): SGHRS, YFSETQ. CDR3 sequence reads: CASGLSSEVGETQYF. The CDR3 DNA sequence: TGCGCCAGCGGCCTTTCTAGCGAAGTGGGAGAGACCCAGTACTTC.

V gene TRBV4-1 combines with J gene TRBJ2-3; D call uncertain. The CDR3 is made up of 15 amino acids. Germline V gene sequence: CDR1 MGHRA, CDR2 YSYEKL. Trimming stripped 3 bases from V and 0 bases from J, with 10 bases between. CDR3 DNA: TGCGCCAGCAGCCAGAGTAGTCTGAGCACAGATACGCAGTATTTT. This codes for CASSQSSLSTDTQYF.

This clone was counted once. The V gene is TRBV5-1, the J gene TRBJ1-5; 7 positions agree with TRBD1. The CDR3 spans 18 residues. CDR1 and CDR2 (germline): SGHRS, YFSETQ. The V and J ends lost 4 bases and 2 bases, in that order; junction bases with no gene match: 15. CDR3 bases: TGCGCCAGCAGCCCCGGACTACAGGGGACATTGGGCAATCAGCCCCAGCATTTT. Translation gives CASSPGLQGTLGNQPQHF.